This T cell receptor (beta chain) came from a study of T cells in Graves' hyperthyroidism and ophthalmopathy. Losses at the gene ends were 4 bases for V and 12 bases for J; bases not matched to a gene: 10. This CDR3 spans 12 amino acids. Germline V gene data show CDR1 as SQVTM and CDR2 as ANQGSEA. TCR beta CDR3 sequences were amplified from RNA transcripts. The HTBI set primed first-round TCR CDR3 RT-PCR. TCRdb reprocessed the multiplex PCR reads with MiXCR, giving one entry per CDR3 protein. This sample carries hundreds of thousands of distinct CDR3 sequences, around 13% of them seen once, and the ten largest clones take roughly 10%.

The clonotype comes from a woman younger than 35 with Graves' hyperthyroidism. The chain uses TRBV29-1 and TRBJ1-2; 8 positions match TRBD1. Sequenced input: blood. In DNA, the CDR3 is TGCAGCGTTGGAGGGACAGGAGATCTTCACACCTTC. This sequence encodes CSVGGTGDLHTF.